This is a list of T cell receptor beta chains from one sample in a study of T-cell reconstitution after alpha-beta-depleted transplantation in children. Via MiXCR, TCRdb re-called the PCR reads, giving one row per CDR3 protein. The sample yields 500,000 to 600,000 distinct CDR3 sequences, over 25% seen once. The material was PBMCs, obtained before TCRalphabeta/CD19-depleted stem cell transplant. The origin of the receptors is a boy less than two years old with Wiskott-Aldrich syndrome, due to receive a stem cell transplant. Each CDR3 is given with its conserved first and last residue. A D gene is named only where the DNA matches it firmly. Some rows mark clone size as missing; the rest say once, few, many or name a class of expanded clone.

TGTGCCAGCAGCTTAGTTGCTAGCCCAAGTAGCACAGATACGCAGTATTTT	CASSLVASPSSTDTQYF	.	TRBJ2-3	few	TRBV7-9
TGTGCCTGGAGTGTAGGGTTAGGGAGCTCCTACGAGCAGTACTTC	CAWSVGLGSSYEQYF	.	TRBJ2-7	.	TRBV30
TGCAGCGCCGCCCCAGGAGATACGCAGTATTTT	CSAAPGDTQYF	.	TRBJ2-3	.	TRBV29-1
TGTGCCAGCAGCTGGCGGACTAGCGGACGCACAGATACGCAGTATTTT	CASSWRTSGRTDTQYF	TRBD2	TRBJ2-3	.	TRBV5-5
TGCAGTGCCCCGGACAGGTCAACTAATGAAAAACTGTTTTTT	CSAPDRSTNEKLFF	TRBD1	TRBJ1-4	few	TRBV20-1
TGCAGTGCGAGCGGCCCCGGGACGGCTAACTATGGCTACACCTTC	CSASGPGTANYGYTF	.	TRBJ1-2	few	TRBV20-1
TGCGCCAGCTCAACTAGCGGGGGGAGCTCCTACAATGAGCAGTTCTTC	CASSTSGGSSYNEQFF	TRBD2	TRBJ2-1	.	TRBV5-1
TGTGCCAGCGGGACAGCTGAAGCTTTCTTT	CASGTAEAFF	TRBD1	TRBJ1-1	few	TRBV6-5
TGCAGTGCGGGACACACAAGGGAGCAGTACTTC	CSAGHTREQYF	.	TRBJ2-7	.	TRBV20-1
TGTGCCACCAGTGAAGGGACAGGGGGAGGCACAGATACGCAGTATTTT	CATSEGTGGGTDTQYF	TRBD1	TRBJ2-3	few	TRBV24-1
TGTGCCAGCAGTGGCGTAGCGAGTGGGGTTCATGAGCAGTTCTTC	CASSGVASGVHEQFF	.	TRBJ2-1	.	TRBV28
TGTGCCTGGAGGAGACACCGGGACAGGGACTTCGAGCAGTACTTC	CAWRRHRDRDFEQYF	TRBD1	TRBJ2-7	.	TRBV30
TGCGCCAGCAGCCAAGGACTAGAGTATGACACCGGGGAGCTGTTTTTT	CASSQGLEYDTGELFF	TRBD2	TRBJ2-2	.	TRBV5-1
TGCAGCGGCCGGGGGGACAATGAGCAGTTCTTC	CSGRGDNEQFF	TRBD2	TRBJ2-1	.	TRBV20-1
TGCGCCAGCAGCTTGAACAGGGAAAGCGGGGAGACCCAGTACTTC	CASSLNRESGETQYF	.	TRBJ2-5	.	TRBV5-1
TGTGCCAGCAGCTCGTTGGTGCGGGGGAGCTCCTACAATGAGCAGTTCTTC	CASSSLVRGSSYNEQFF	TRBD2	TRBJ2-1	.	TRBV7-8
TGTGCCAGCAGTTTTGTTGAGTACACTGAAGCTTTCTTT	CASSFVEYTEAFF	.	TRBJ1-1	.	TRBV12-3/TRBV12-4
TGTGCCAGCAACATAGCGGGAAGGGGCTACAATGAGCAGTTCTTC	CASNIAGRGYNEQFF	TRBD2	TRBJ2-1	.	TRBV7-2
TGCGCCAGCAGCCCGGGACTGACCATCAATGAGCAGTTCTTC	CASSPGLTINEQFF	.	TRBJ2-1	few	TRBV5-1
TGTGCCAGCAGCCCAGAGGGACAGAACACTGAAGCTTTCTTT	CASSPEGQNTEAFF	.	TRBJ1-1	.	TRBV7-8
TGCGCCAGCAGCTTGGCGTTGCTCCCAGATACGCAGTATTTT	CASSLALLPDTQYF	.	TRBJ2-3	few	TRBV5-1
TGCGCCAGCAGCCAATTCGCACTAGCGGGAGGAACGGAGGTCACAGATACGCAGTATTTT	CASSQFALAGGTEVTDTQYF	TRBD2	TRBJ2-3	few	TRBV4-1
TGCGCCAGCCAGGAACTGTTAGCGGGAGATACCGGGGAGCTGTTTTTT	CASQELLAGDTGELFF	TRBD2	TRBJ2-2	.	TRBV5-1
TGTGCCAGCAGCTTAGGCCGCGGGAGGGCCAGAGATACGCAGTATTTT	CASSLGRGRARDTQYF	TRBD2	TRBJ2-3	many	TRBV11-2
TGTGCCAGCACCCCTAGCGGGAGGGCGCGGGATACGCAGTATTTT	CASTPSGRARDTQYF	TRBD2	TRBJ2-3	few	TRBV12-3/TRBV12-4
TGTGCCACCAGTGATGCTGAGAGTTGGACCGGGGAGCTGTTTTTT	CATSDAESWTGELFF	.	TRBJ2-2	.	TRBV24-1
TGCAGCGTTGAAGATGAACTAGCGGTATACAATGAGCAGTTCTTC	CSVEDELAVYNEQFF	TRBD2	TRBJ2-1	.	TRBV29-1
TGTGCCAGCAGTTACGTTAGCCCCCAAGAGACCCAGTACTTC	CASSYVSPQETQYF	.	TRBJ2-5	few	TRBV6-5
TGTGCCAGCAGTTCAATAGCCGGGAGATCCTACGAGCAGTACTTC	CASSSIAGRSYEQYF	.	TRBJ2-7	.	TRBV6-5
TGTGCCAGCAGCCCAAAAGGGGCCGAAGCTTTCTTT	CASSPKGAEAFF	.	TRBJ1-1	.	TRBV7-9
TGCAGTGCCCAACGGGAGGCGGGCGCAGATACGCAGTATTTT	CSAQREAGADTQYF	TRBD2	TRBJ2-3	.	TRBV20-1
TGTGCCAGCAGTTACAGCTCGACAGGGGGTACCCAGTACTTC	CASSYSSTGGTQYF	TRBD1	TRBJ2-5	.	TRBV6-5
TGTGCCAGCAGCCTCACCGGGACTAGCGGCGGTAAGCAGTTCTTC	CASSLTGTSGGKQFF	TRBD2	TRBJ2-1	.	TRBV3-1
TGCAGTGGGTTACCAGGGGCCTACAATGAGCAGTTCTTC	CSGLPGAYNEQFF	.	TRBJ2-1	few	TRBV20-1
TGTGCCAGCAGCGCCCACGCTAGGGGTCCCTACTACGAGCAGTACTTC	CASSAHARGPYYEQYF	.	TRBJ2-7	few	TRBV9
TGCGCCAGCAGCCGAGAAGCGACAGCGACCTACGAGCAGTACTTC	CASSREATATYEQYF	.	TRBJ2-7	.	TRBV5-1
TGTGCCAGCAGCCAAGATAACGGGGCTGGCAATCAGCCCCAGCATTTT	CASSQDNGAGNQPQHF	.	TRBJ1-5	.	TRBV4-2
TGCAGTGCCGGGACAACCCCTGGAAACACCATATATTTT	CSAGTTPGNTIYF	.	TRBJ1-3	.	TRBV20-1
TGTGCCAGCAGCTTAGGGGCTAGCGGGTTTCTCTACGAGCAGTACTTC	CASSLGASGFLYEQYF	TRBD2	TRBJ2-7	.	TRBV7-9
TGTGCCAGCAGCTCAATTTCCTGGACTAGCGGGATGAATGAGCAGTTCTTC	CASSSISWTSGMNEQFF	TRBD2	TRBJ2-1	few	TRBV11-2
TGTGCCAGCAGTGTGAGGGCGGACAGGGGAGGGAATGAGCAGTTCTTC	CASSVRADRGGNEQFF	TRBD1	TRBJ2-1	few	TRBV28
TGTGCCACCAGCTTTCGCCCGGCCGGGGAGCTGTTTTTT	CATSFRPAGELFF	.	TRBJ2-2	.	TRBV15